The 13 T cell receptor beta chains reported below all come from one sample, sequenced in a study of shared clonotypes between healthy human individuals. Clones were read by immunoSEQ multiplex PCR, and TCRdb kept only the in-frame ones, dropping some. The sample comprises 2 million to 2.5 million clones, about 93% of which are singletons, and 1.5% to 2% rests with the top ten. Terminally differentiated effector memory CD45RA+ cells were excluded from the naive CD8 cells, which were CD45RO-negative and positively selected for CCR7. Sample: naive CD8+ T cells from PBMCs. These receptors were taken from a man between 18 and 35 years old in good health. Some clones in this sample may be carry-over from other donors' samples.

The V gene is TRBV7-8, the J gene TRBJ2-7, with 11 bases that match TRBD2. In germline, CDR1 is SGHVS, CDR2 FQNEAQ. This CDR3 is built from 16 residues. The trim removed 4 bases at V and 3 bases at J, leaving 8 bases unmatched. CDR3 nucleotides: TGTGCCAGCAGCTCCCCCCTGACTAGCGGGGACTACGAGCAGTACTTC. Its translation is CASSSPLTSGDYEQYF.

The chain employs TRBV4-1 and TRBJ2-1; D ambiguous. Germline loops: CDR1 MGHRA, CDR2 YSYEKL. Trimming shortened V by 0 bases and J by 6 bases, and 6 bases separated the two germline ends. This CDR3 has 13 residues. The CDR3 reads CASSQDKFNEQFF. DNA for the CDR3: TGCGCCAGCAGCCAAGATAAGTTCAATGAGCAGTTCTTC.

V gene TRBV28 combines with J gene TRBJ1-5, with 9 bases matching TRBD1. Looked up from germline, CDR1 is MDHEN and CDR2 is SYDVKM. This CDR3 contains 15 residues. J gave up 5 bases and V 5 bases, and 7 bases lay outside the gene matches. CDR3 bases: TGTGCCAGCAGTCCGGACAGGGGCCCGGATCAGCCCCAGCATTTT. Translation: CASSPDRGPDQPQHF.

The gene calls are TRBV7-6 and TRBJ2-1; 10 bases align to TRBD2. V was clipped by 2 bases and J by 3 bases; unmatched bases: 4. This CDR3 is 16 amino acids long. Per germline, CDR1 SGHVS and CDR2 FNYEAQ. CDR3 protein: CASSLSSGSIYNEQFF. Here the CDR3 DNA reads TGTGCCAGCAGCTTATCTAGCGGGAGCATCTACAATGAGCAGTTCTTC.

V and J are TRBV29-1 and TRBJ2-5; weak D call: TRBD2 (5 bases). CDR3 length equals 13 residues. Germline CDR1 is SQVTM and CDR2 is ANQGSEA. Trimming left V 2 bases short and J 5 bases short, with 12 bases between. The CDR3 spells CSVESEWRETQYF. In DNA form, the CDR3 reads TGCAGCGTTGAATCTGAGTGGAGGGAGACCCAGTACTTC.

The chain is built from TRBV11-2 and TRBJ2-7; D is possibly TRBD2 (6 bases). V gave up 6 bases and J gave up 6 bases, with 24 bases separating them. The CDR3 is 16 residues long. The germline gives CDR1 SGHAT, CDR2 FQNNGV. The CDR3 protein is CASRLEYGSPGPEQYF. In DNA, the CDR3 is TGTGCCAGCAGGCTAGAGTACGGGAGCCCCGGCCCCGAGCAGTACTTC.

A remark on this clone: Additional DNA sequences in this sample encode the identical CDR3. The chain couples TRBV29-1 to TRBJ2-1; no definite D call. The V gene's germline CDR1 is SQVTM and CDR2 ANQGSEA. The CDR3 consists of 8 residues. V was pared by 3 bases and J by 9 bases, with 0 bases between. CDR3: CSVDEQFF. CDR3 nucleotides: TGCAGCGTTGATGAGCAGTTCTTC.

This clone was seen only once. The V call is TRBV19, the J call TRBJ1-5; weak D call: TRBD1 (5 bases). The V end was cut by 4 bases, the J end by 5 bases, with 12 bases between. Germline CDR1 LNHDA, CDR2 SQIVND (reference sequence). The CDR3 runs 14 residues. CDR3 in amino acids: CASSSRDGDQPQHF. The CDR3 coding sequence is TGTGCCAGTAGTAGCAGGGATGGGGATCAGCCCCAGCATTTT.

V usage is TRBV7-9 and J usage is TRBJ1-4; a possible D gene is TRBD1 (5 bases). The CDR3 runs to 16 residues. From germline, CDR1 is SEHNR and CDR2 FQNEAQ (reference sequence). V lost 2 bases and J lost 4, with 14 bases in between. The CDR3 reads CASSLPLRGRNEKLFF. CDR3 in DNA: TGTGCCAGCAGCTTACCCTTGAGGGGTCGTAATGAAAAACTGTTTTTT.

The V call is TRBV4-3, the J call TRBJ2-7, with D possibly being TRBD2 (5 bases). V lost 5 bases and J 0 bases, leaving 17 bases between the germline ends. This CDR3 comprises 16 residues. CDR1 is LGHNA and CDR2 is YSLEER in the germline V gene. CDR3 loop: CASSSSLASSSYEQYF. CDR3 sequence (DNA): TGCGCCAGCAGCTCCAGCCTAGCCTCAAGCTCCTACGAGCAGTACTTC.

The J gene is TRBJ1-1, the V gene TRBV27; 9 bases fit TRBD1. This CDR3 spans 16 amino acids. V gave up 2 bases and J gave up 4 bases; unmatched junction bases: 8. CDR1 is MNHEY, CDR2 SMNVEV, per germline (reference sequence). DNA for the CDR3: TGTGCCAGCAGTTTAGTTGGGACAGGGATGGGCACTGAAGCTTTCTTT. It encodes CASSLVGTGMGTEAFF.

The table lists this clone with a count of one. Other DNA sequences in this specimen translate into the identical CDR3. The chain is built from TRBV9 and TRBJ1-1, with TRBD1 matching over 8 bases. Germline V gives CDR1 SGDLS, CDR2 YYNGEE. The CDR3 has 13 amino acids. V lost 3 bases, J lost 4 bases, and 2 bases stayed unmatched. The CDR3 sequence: CASSEQGVTEAFF. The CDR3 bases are TGTGCCAGCAGCGAACAGGGGGTCACTGAAGCTTTCTTT.

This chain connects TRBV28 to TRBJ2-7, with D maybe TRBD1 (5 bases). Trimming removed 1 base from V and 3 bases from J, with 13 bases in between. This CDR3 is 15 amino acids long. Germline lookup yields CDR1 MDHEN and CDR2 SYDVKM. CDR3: CASSLFSDMNYEQYF. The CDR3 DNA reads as TGTGCCAGCAGTTTATTCTCGGACATGAACTACGAGCAGTACTTC.